Detailed here is one T cell receptor beta chain. The sample comes from a study of blood T cell repertoires in COVID-19. Repertoires were generated with immunoSEQ multiplex PCR, while TCRdb's copy carries only in-frame clones and drops some. The sample contains about 350,000 clones, about 90% of which appear only once. The participants were between 18 and 89 years old and came from under 25 US areas. CDR3 size: 16 residues. The trim removed 4 bases at V and 4 bases at J, leaving 8 bases unmatched. Germline CDR1 SGHAT, CDR2 FQNNGV. The sample comprised PBMCs or T cells enriched from blood (not recorded which). The sequence was collected from a woman aged 25 to 39 who had been exposed to COVID-19. The chain carries TRBV11-2 and TRBJ1-4; TRBD1 agrees at 8 bases. CDR3 amino acids: CASSSTRTGNNEKLFF. The CDR3 coding sequence is TGTGCCAGCAGCTCCACCCGGACAGGGAATAATGAAAAACTGTTTTTT.